This TCR beta chain was recorded in a study of PD-L1 blockade in urothelial cancer. Study details: About 85% of the roughly 29 patients comprised males who had bladder-origin urothelial cancer. The number of prior chemotherapy regimens per patient was 0 to 3.

The CDR3 runs to 19 residues. Trimming took 0 bases from V and 3 from J; bases not matched to a gene: 13. From germline, CDR1 is SGHVS and CDR2 FQNEAQ. Study-level results: Patients who had durable benefit saw their tumor-associated blood clones expand more at 3 weeks.

Time point noted: peripheral blood 6 weeks after treatment start. Each patient gave between 1 and 8 samples of peripheral blood mononuclear cells, which were collected pretreatment and during treatment. Some clones are missing from TCRdb's copy, which holds only in-frame ones; the method was immunoSEQ multiplex PCR. In the table there are about 120,000 clones, around 89% of which are singletons. As concerns this clone: Its antigen is not known.

This TCR derives from a man in his sixties with urothelial cancer. Material: PBMCs, obtained around atezolizumab (anti-PD-L1) treatment. This rearrangement joins TRBV7-8 to TRBJ2-5; 10 nucleotides align to TRBD1. The CDR3 DNA is TGTGCCAGCAGCTTAGCGCTTTTTCTGACAGGGGGCGGGGAAGAGACCCAGTACTTC. Its protein product is CASSLALFLTGGGEETQYF.